This TCR beta chain stems from a study of blood T cell repertoires in COVID-19. Background on the study: From T cells, B-cell-depleted T cells, or PBMCs came the material, which was cDNA or gDNA.

V gave up 5 bases and J gave up 4 bases; unmatched junction bases: 9. Per the germline V gene, CDR1 is SEHNR and CDR2 is FQNEAQ (reference sequence). The CDR3 spans 15 residues. Generated by immunoSEQ multiplex PCR, the TCRdb table keeps only in-frame clones and is missing some. In the table there are around 280,000 clones, around nine tenths of which are singletons. This sequence originates from a woman in her forties who had recovered from COVID-19. Sequences were obtained from PBMCs or T cells enriched from blood (not recorded which). The V and J genes are TRBV7-9 and TRBJ1-1; TRBD1 agrees at 8 bases. The DNA of the CDR3 is TGTGCCAGCAGCCCCCCGACAGGGGTAAGCACTGAAGCTTTCTTT. It yields the protein CASSPPTGVSTEAFF.